Sequencing of this T cell receptor (beta chain) was carried out in a study of T cells in Graves' hyperthyroidism and ophthalmopathy. Pregnant or lactating patients were excluded, as were those with uncontrolled infection or other autoimmune disease. Researchers took RNA transcripts and amplified the TCR beta CDR3 regions from them. The HTBI primer set was used in a first-round RT-PCR of the TCR CDR3. TCRdb independently ran MiXCR on the multiplex PCR reads; one entry per CDR3 protein. There are fewer than 450,000 distinct CDR3 sequences in the sample; roughly a sixth occur only once, and almost 35% lies in the top ten. Sequenced: blood. The receptor comes from a woman between 25 and 40 years old with Graves' hyperthyroidism that later progressed to Graves' ophthalmopathy.

The chain's CDR3 is CDRSPTSGYYGYTF. CDR3 coding DNA: TGTGACCGCAGCCCAACTTCAGGATACTATGGCTACACCTTC. The chain links TRBV28 to TRBJ1-2; D is uncertain. The CDR3 is 14 amino acids. Germline V gene data show CDR1 as MDHEN and CDR2 as SYDVKM.